These 32 T cell receptor beta chains originate from one sample sequenced in a study of response to subunit inactivated influenza vaccine. TCRdb re-analysed the RT-PCR reads in MiXCR, keeping a single row per CDR3 protein. This sample yields 450,000 to 600,000 distinct CDR3 sequences, of which 15% to 20% are seen a single time; roughly 3.1% belongs to the top ten. Sequenced here: CD4+ T cells sorted from PBMCs, sampled around 25 months after vaccination. These TCRs come from a man between 50 and 70 years old who received an inactivated influenza vaccine.

The chain recombines TRBV6-1 with TRBJ2-7; 7 bases fit TRBD1. Trimming cost V 5 bases and J 6 bases; bases outside gene matches: 10. The CDR3 has 14 amino acids. From germline, CDR1 is MNHNS and CDR2 SASEGT. For the CDR3, the DNA is TGTGCCAGCAGTACCTCCGGGACAGCCTTCGAGCAGTACTTC. It is translated as CASSTSGTAFEQYF.

This clonotype showed up just a few times. V usage is TRBV6-5 and J usage is TRBJ2-2, with 7 bases lining up with TRBD1. After removal of 7 bases from V and 4 bases from J, the junction contained 6 bases not matched to a gene. The germline V gene encodes CDR1 MNHEY and CDR2 SVGAGI. There are 14 residues in the CDR3. The CDR3 spells CASINPGGTGELFF. CDR3 bases: TGTGCCAGCATTAACCCAGGGGGCACCGGGGAGCTGTTTTTT.

This clonotype has more than one count but fewer than ten. This chain uses TRBV12-3 or TRBV12-4 with TRBJ2-7; 7 nucleotides agree with TRBD1. The J segment lost 6 bases and the V segment lost 5 bases, leaving 7 bases of the junction unmatched. The CDR3 runs 13 residues. CDR3 residues: CASSAGTVSEQYF. Here the CDR3 DNA reads TGTGCCAGCAGTGCCGGGACAGTTAGCGAGCAGTACTTC.

The rearrangement joins TRBV20-1 to TRBJ2-1, with 7 bases that match TRBD1. Germline V gene lookup returns CDR1 DFQATT and CDR2 SNEGSKA (reference sequence). The CDR3 sequence is 14 residues long. J gave up 10 bases and V 5 bases, and 14 bases lay outside the gene matches. The CDR3 nucleotides are TGCAGTGCTTACCCGGGACAGACCCCAGGGGAGCAGTTCTTC. It yields the protein CSAYPGQTPGEQFF.

The chain employs TRBV5-1 and TRBJ2-5; D remains ambiguous. Germline V gene sequence: CDR1 SGHRS, CDR2 YFSETQ. There are 14 residues in the CDR3. V was trimmed by 3 bases and J by 1 base, leaving 10 bases between them. The CDR3 protein is CASSYSPAQETQYF. CDR3 bases: TGCGCCAGCAGCTATAGTCCTGCCCAAGAGACCCAGTACTTC.

This clonotype was picked up a small number of times. The chain employs TRBV4-2 and TRBJ2-1, with D tentatively TRBD1 or TRBD2 (5 bases each). The CDR3 is made up of 13 amino acids. V lost 3 bases and J lost 10, with 13 bases in between. Germline loops: CDR1 LGHNA, CDR2 YNFKEQ. CDR3: CASSQVTGTEQFF. The CDR3 coding sequence is TGTGCCAGCAGCCAGGTAACCGGGACCGAGCAGTTCTTC.

This clonotype was seen a few times. The CDR3 sequence is CASRGAGQESADTQYF. The CDR3, as DNA: TGTGCCAGCAGAGGGGCGGGACAGGAGAGCGCAGATACGCAGTATTTT. This chain joins TRBV6-1 and TRBJ2-3, with 8 positions matching TRBD1. CDR1 and CDR2 from the germline V gene are MNHNS and SASEGT. The length of the CDR3 is 16 residues. V dropped 6 bases and J dropped 4; count of bases not matched to a gene: 12.

A few counts support this clonotype. The chain uses TRBV2 and TRBJ2-3, with a possible D match to TRBD2 (5 bases). This CDR3 is built from 14 residues. The germline gives CDR1 SNHLY, CDR2 FYNNEI. The V gene lost 7 bases and the J gene lost 0 bases, with 11 bases spanning the gap. DNA of the CDR3: TGTGCCAGCAAGGACCGGGGAAGCACAGATACGCAGTATTTT. This codes for CASKDRGSTDTQYF.

Regarding this clonotype: At one boundary the junction diverges from the germline segment, which might be a read error. The chain uses TRBV6-6 and TRBJ1-2; no clear D gene. This CDR3 has 13 amino acids. In germline, CDR1 is MNHNY, CDR2 SVGAGI (reference sequence). The CDR3: CASSPSAVYGYTF. DNA for the CDR3: TGTGCCAGCAGCCCATCGGCAGTCTATGGCTACACTTTC.

This clonotype was seen only a few times. The chain carries TRBV3-1 and TRBJ1-4; 8 bases align to TRBD1. The CDR3 totals 15 residues. The ends lost 4 bases at V and 11 bases at J; junction bases unmatched: 12. Germline V lookup: CDR1 LGHDT, CDR2 YNNKEL (reference sequence). The CDR3 nucleotides read TGTGCCAGCAGCCCCCAGACAGGGGTTACCGCCAAACTGTTTTTT. Protein sequence: CASSPQTGVTAKLFF.

The chain carries TRBV20-1 and TRBJ2-7, with 8 bases lining up with TRBD1. The CDR3 totals 14 residues. V was clipped by 6 bases and J by 2 bases; unmatched bases: 9. The V gene's germline CDR1 is DFQATT and CDR2 SNEGSKA (reference sequence). The CDR3 loop is CSAQGQGNTYEQYF. The CDR3 DNA reads as TGCAGTGCCCAAGGACAGGGAAACACCTACGAGCAGTACTTC.

The chain joins TRBV3-1 to TRBJ2-3, with D possibly TRBD2 on 6 matching bases. The CDR3 consists of 19 residues. V dropped 4 bases and J dropped 2 bases, with 25 bases sitting between them. The germline gives CDR1 LGHDT, CDR2 YNNKEL (reference sequence). CDR3 in amino acids: CASSPRTKLGGGVTDTQYF. The DNA of the CDR3 is TGTGCCAGCAGCCCCAGAACTAAGCTAGGAGGCGGGGTCACAGATACGCAGTATTTT.

The sample holds many counts of this clonotype. In DNA, the CDR3 is TGTGCCAGCAGTGATAAGGAGATGATGAACACTGAAGCTTTCTTT. It encodes CASSDKEMMNTEAFF. The gene calls are TRBV2 and TRBJ1-1; D is unclear. The CDR3 contains 15 residues. Trimming removed 3 bases at V and 0 bases at J, with 11 bases between. Per germline, CDR1 SNHLY and CDR2 FYNNEI.

This clonotype was seen more than once but under ten times. This sequence joins TRBV10-3 and TRBJ2-2; 8 bases match TRBD1. This CDR3 contains 16 residues. CDR1 is ENHRY and CDR2 is SYGVKD in the germline V gene. With 2 bases clipped from V and 2 bases from J, the junction kept 4 bases outside the gene matches. CDR3 loop: CAISETGQGNTGELFF. Written as DNA, the CDR3 is TGTGCCATCAGTGAGACAGGACAGGGAAACACCGGGGAGCTGTTTTTT.

The gene calls are TRBV2 and TRBJ1-6; D unresolved. Deletions cut 4 bases from V and 9 bases from J, with 4 bases between. Germline V gene lookup returns CDR1 SNHLY and CDR2 FYNNEI. The CDR3 runs 11 residues. This chain's CDR3 is CASSVSSPLHF. CDR3 nucleotide sequence: TGTGCCAGCAGTGTGAGTTCACCCCTCCACTTT. The entire variable domain, with the rest obtained from reference TRBV2 and TRBJ1-6, is as follows: EPEVTQTPSHQVTQMGQEVILRCVPISNHLYFYWYRQILGQKVEFLVSFYNNEISEKSEIFDDQFSVERPDGSNFTLKIRSTKLEDSAMYFCASSVSSPLHFGNGTRLTVT.

This clonotype was counted only a few times. The chain links TRBV7-9 to TRBJ2-7; D ambiguous. The CDR3 loop spans 15 amino acids. V was shortened by 2 bases and J by 2 bases, with 13 bases between the two germline ends. Germline V lookup: CDR1 SEHNR, CDR2 FQNEAQ (reference sequence). CDR3 in amino acids: CASSLWPADTYEQYF. In DNA, the CDR3 is TGTGCCAGCAGCTTATGGCCAGCCGACACCTACGAGCAGTACTTC.

This clonotype was seen only a few times. The chain couples TRBV20-1 to TRBJ1-6; D is uncertain. CDR1 is DFQATT, CDR2 SNEGSKA, per germline (reference sequence). V lost 2 bases and J lost 8, with 7 bases in between. The CDR3 consists of 12 residues. The DNA for the CDR3 is TGCAGTGCTAGACAGCCTCATTCACCCCTCCACTTT. Translated: CSARQPHSPLHF.

This clonotype was seen only a few times. The rearrangement joins TRBV5-1 to TRBJ2-7, with D perhaps assigned TRBD1 or TRBD2 (6 bases each). Looked up from germline, CDR1 is SGHRS and CDR2 is YFSETQ. The CDR3 contains 15 residues. The V gene lost 3 bases and the J gene lost 1 base, with 14 bases spanning the gap. The CDR3 DNA reads as TGCGCCAGCAGCTCCCCCGGGGGCGGGTCCTACGAGCAGTACTTC. It yields the protein CASSSPGGGSYEQYF.

The table lists this clonotype with a few counts. V and J are TRBV2 and TRBJ1-1; TRBD1 aligns across 7 bases. The length of the CDR3 is 15 residues. Germline CDR1 and CDR2: SNHLY and FYNNEI. After removal of 6 bases from V and 4 bases from J, the junction contained 11 bases not matched to a gene. CDR3 loop: CASRPDRAPGTEAFF. CDR3 DNA: TGTGCCAGCAGGCCAGACAGGGCCCCGGGCACTGAAGCTTTCTTT.

This clonotype was recorded a few times. This chain joins TRBV29-1 and TRBJ2-7; the match to TRBD1 covers 10 bases. This CDR3 is built from 13 residues. V lost 6 bases to trimming and J lost 6 bases; unmatched junction nucleotides: 8. The germline V gene encodes CDR1 SQVTM and CDR2 ANQGSEA. CDR3 DNA: TGCAGCGTCTCCGGGACAGGGGACGGCGAGCAGTACTTC. Its translation is CSVSGTGDGEQYF.

This clonotype was found a few times. The V call is TRBV29-1, the J call TRBJ1-5; D remains unclear. From germline, CDR1 is SQVTM and CDR2 ANQGSEA. V lost 7 bases and J lost 0, with 10 bases in between. CDR3 length: 13 amino acids. The CDR3 nucleotides are TGCAGCGCGCAAAGGGATAGCAATCAGCCCCAGCATTTT. Translated, it gives CSAQRDSNQPQHF. The full variable domain, its missing parts supplied by reference TRBV29-1 and TRBJ1-5, is SAVISQKPSRDICQRGTSLTIQCQVDSQVTMMFWYRQQPGQSLTLIATANQGSEATYESGFVIDKFPISRPNLTFSTLTVSNMSPEDSSIYLCSAQRDSNQPQHFGDGTRLSIL.

This clonotype showed up just a few times. The genes are TRBV29-1 and TRBJ1-2; TRBD1 might be the D (6 bases). The germline V and J ends were trimmed by 5 bases and 8 bases, with 12 bases remaining between them. The CDR3 runs to 11 residues. Germline values: CDR1 SQVTM, CDR2 ANQGSEA. The chain's CDR3 is CSVPGGGGYTF. DNA for the CDR3: TGCAGCGTTCCCGGGGGCGGAGGCTACACCTTC.

V is TRBV11-2 and J is TRBJ1-1; 10 positions match TRBD1. This CDR3 has 15 residues. After removal of 5 bases from V and 0 bases from J, the junction contained 3 bases not matched to a gene. Germline CDR1 is SGHAT and CDR2 is FQNNGV. CDR3 nucleotides: TGTGCCAGCAGCGTGACAGGGGGCGTGAACACTGAAGCTTTCTTT. It specifies CASSVTGGVNTEAFF.

This clonotype was seen a handful of times. The V and J genes are TRBV7-8 and TRBJ2-4, with D possibly matching TRBD2 (5 bases). With 5 bases removed from V and 4 bases from J, the gap between germline ends came to 12 bases. This CDR3 contains 14 residues. Germline CDR1 is SGHVS and CDR2 is FQNEAQ. The CDR3 loop is CASSTLAKKNIQYF. CDR3 bases: TGTGCCAGCAGCACCTTAGCGAAGAAAAACATTCAGTACTTC.

There are a few counts of this clonotype. J is TRBJ2-7 and V is TRBV29-1; D may be TRBD2 (6 bases). The length of the CDR3 is 15 residues. Germline assignment: CDR1 SQVTM and CDR2 ANQGSEA. V gave up 0 bases and J gave up 2 bases, with 14 bases separating them. The CDR3 here is CSVEDRGSGTYEQYF. Written as DNA, the CDR3 is TGCAGCGTTGAAGATCGGGGTAGCGGAACCTACGAGCAGTACTTC.

This clonotype was recorded a few times. The chain joins TRBV7-2 to TRBJ2-7; 7 bases agree with TRBD2. V trimming: 0 bases; J trimming: 12 bases; junction bases outside the gene matches: 11. The CDR3 has 14 residues. Germline CDR1 is SGHTA and CDR2 is FQGNSA. The CDR3 DNA follows: TGTGCCAGCAGCTTAGCCAGCGGGGAGTTATCTAGGTACTTC. This gives the protein CASSLASGELSRYF.

This chain connects TRBV29-1 to TRBJ2-3; 7 positions agree with TRBD2. CDR1 and CDR2 from the germline V gene are SQVTM and ANQGSEA. The CDR3 has 18 amino acids. The V segment lost 1 base and the J segment 6 bases; nucleotides outside the gene matches: 19. The CDR3 DNA reads as TGCAGCGTTGAAGTCGGCCTTGGGAGGGGAGAATGGGGCGATACGCAGTATTTT. This gives the protein CSVEVGLGRGEWGDTQYF.

V and J are TRBV20-1 and TRBJ1-2; the match to TRBD1 covers 12 bases. Germline V gene lookup returns CDR1 DFQATT and CDR2 SNEGSKA (reference sequence). J was trimmed by 2 bases and V by 4 bases; bases with no gene match: 8. There are 16 residues in the CDR3. In DNA form, the CDR3 reads TGCAGTGCTAATTCGGGACAGGGGGCTTTAAACTATGGCTACACCTTC. Its protein is CSANSGQGALNYGYTF.

The J gene is TRBJ2-7, the V gene TRBV3-1; no clear D gene. The ends were cut back, 0 bases at V and 5 bases at J, with 11 bases in the middle. This CDR3 is built from 14 residues. Germline lookup yields CDR1 LGHDT and CDR2 YNNKEL (reference sequence). Here the CDR3 reads CASSQDSPGDEQYF. The DNA for the CDR3 is TGTGCCAGCAGCCAAGACAGTCCGGGCGACGAGCAGTACTTC.

As concerns this clonotype: One base away lies a much larger clone, so this may be a sequencing read error. The chain combines TRBV18 with TRBJ2-1, with D perhaps matching TRBD2 (5 bases). The J call is uncertain, as TRBJ2-7 better fits the DNA end. The CDR3 totals 12 residues. CDR1 KGHSH and CDR2 LQKENI come from the germline V gene. The CDR3 is CASSPRAAQQYF. The CDR3 DNA reads as TGTGCCAGCTCCCCCAGAGCGGCCCAGCAGTACTTC.

This chain joins TRBV13 and TRBJ2-3, with 14 bases fitting TRBD2. The length of the CDR3 is 17 residues. The junction had 8 bases not matched to a gene; V was cut back by 5 bases and J by 4 bases. CDR1 PRHDT and CDR2 FYEKMQ come from the germline V gene (reference sequence). CDR3 protein: CASSQGTSGRVPDTQYF. CDR3 bases: TGTGCCAGCAGCCAAGGGACTAGCGGGAGAGTCCCAGATACGCAGTATTTT.

This clonotype showed up just a few times. The chain employs TRBV6-1 and TRBJ1-4; possible D gene TRBD1, 5 bases. Trimming took 5 bases from V and 8 from J, leaving 15 bases between them. Germline V CDR1 and CDR2: MNHNS, SASEGT. This CDR3 spans 14 amino acids. CDR3 sequence: CASSMGTWSEKLFF. CDR3 bases: TGTGCCAGCAGTATGGGGACTTGGAGCGAAAAACTGTTTTTT.